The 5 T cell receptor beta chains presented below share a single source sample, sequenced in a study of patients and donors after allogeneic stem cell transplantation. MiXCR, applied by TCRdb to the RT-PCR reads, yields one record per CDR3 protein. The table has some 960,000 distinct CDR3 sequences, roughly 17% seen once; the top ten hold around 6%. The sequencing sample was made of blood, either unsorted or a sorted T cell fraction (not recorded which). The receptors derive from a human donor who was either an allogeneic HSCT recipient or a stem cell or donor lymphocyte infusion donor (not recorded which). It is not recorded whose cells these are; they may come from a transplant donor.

CDR3 region: CASSQGGGYSYNEQFF. CDR3 bases: TGTGCCAGCAGCCAAGGCGGGGGTTACTCCTACAATGAGCAGTTCTTC. V is TRBV14 and J is TRBJ2-1; TRBD2 matches at 7 bases. This CDR3 has 16 residues. Germline V gene data show CDR1 as SGHDN and CDR2 as FVKESK. Unmatched junction bases numbered 3, after V lost 1 base and J lost 0 bases.

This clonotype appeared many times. CDR3 region: CASRASGSYEQYF. CDR3 bases: TGTGCCAGCAGAGCTAGCGGCTCCTACGAGCAGTACTTC. The J gene is TRBJ2-7, the V gene TRBV12-3 or TRBV12-4, with TRBD2 matching over 7 bases. V trimming: 6 bases; J trimming: 0 bases; junction bases outside the gene matches: 2. This CDR3 spans 13 amino acids.

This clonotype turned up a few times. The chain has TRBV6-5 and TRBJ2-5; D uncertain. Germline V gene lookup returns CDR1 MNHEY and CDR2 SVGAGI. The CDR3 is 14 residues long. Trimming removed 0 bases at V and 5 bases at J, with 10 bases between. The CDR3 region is CASSYSSWKETQYF. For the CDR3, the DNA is TGTGCCAGCAGTTACTCAAGTTGGAAGGAGACCCAGTACTTC.

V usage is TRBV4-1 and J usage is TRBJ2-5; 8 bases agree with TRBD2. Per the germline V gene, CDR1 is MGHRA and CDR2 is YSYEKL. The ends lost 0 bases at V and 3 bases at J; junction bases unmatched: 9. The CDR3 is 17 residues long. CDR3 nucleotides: TGCGCCAGCAGCCAAGAAAAAAGGGCGGGGGGCGAAGAGACCCAGTACTTC. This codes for CASSQEKRAGGEETQYF.

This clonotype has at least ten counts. Written as DNA, the CDR3 is TGTGCCAGCAGCCCGCGGGGGAGCACAGATACGCAGTATTTT. This encodes CASSPRGSTDTQYF. The genes are TRBV7-9 and TRBJ2-3; 7 nucleotides match TRBD2. J gave up 0 bases and V 5 bases, and 2 bases lay outside the gene matches. From germline, CDR1 is SEHNR and CDR2 FQNEAQ (reference sequence). CDR3 size: 14 residues. The whole variable domain, remainder taken from reference TRBV7-9 and TRBJ2-3, is DTGVSQNPRHKITKRGQNVTFRCDPISEHNRLYWYRQTLGQGPEFLTYFQNEAQLEKSRLLSDRFSAERPKGSFSTLEIQRTEQGDSAMYLCASSPRGSTDTQYFGPGTRLTVL.